Presented here are 20 T cell receptor beta chains from one specimen sequenced in a study of blood T cell repertoires in COVID-19. Assay: immunoSEQ multiplex PCR; the TCRdb copy retains only in-frame clones and omits some. The sample includes more than 85,000 clones, approximately 85% of them seen just once. Sequencing was carried out using peripheral blood. The receptor source for this set is a man aged 50 or older with acute or convalescent COVID-19.

The chain has TRBV20-1 and TRBJ1-2, with TRBD1 matching over 8 bases. Trimming cost V 3 bases and J 8 bases; bases outside gene matches: 5. Germline CDR1 is DFQATT and CDR2 is SNEGSKA (reference sequence). The CDR3 sequence is 12 residues long. CDR3 sequence: CSASVQGDGYTF. In DNA form, the CDR3 reads TGCAGTGCTAGTGTACAGGGGGACGGCTACACCTTC.

This chain links TRBV2 with TRBJ2-3, with TRBD2 identical over 10 bases. The CDR3 contains 17 residues. From germline, CDR1 is SNHLY and CDR2 FYNNEI. Trimming at V came to 7 bases and at J to 3 bases, leaving 13 bases not matched to a gene. CDR3 region: CASNQIWGSGGTDTQYF. The CDR3 coding sequence is TGTGCCAGCAATCAAATTTGGGGTAGCGGGGGGACAGATACGCAGTATTTT.

This chain links TRBV7-8 with TRBJ2-1, with 12 bases lining up with TRBD2. The CDR3 has 21 amino acids. V gave up 0 bases and J gave up 7 bases; unmatched junction bases: 19. The germline gives CDR1 SGHVS, CDR2 FQNEAQ. DNA of the CDR3: TGTGCCAGCAGCTTAGCGCTAACGTTTACGCGGACTAGCGGGATGGGGAATGAGCAGTTCTTC. Protein: CASSLALTFTRTSGMGNEQFF.

The V gene is TRBV6-5, the J gene TRBJ1-2; no firm D call. Germline V gene lookup returns CDR1 MNHEY and CDR2 SVGAGI. The CDR3 consists of 12 residues. V lost 5 bases to trimming and J lost 4 bases, with 8 bases between them. In DNA, the CDR3 is TGTGCCAGCAGTCCCCCGTTCTATGGCTACACCTTC. This sequence encodes CASSPPFYGYTF.

This clone was found once. J is TRBJ1-1 and V is TRBV20-1; D perhaps matches TRBD1 (5 bases). CDR3 length: 11 amino acids. Germline assignment: CDR1 DFQATT and CDR2 SNEGSKA (reference sequence). The CDR3 here is CNSGRGAEAFF. CDR3 coding DNA: TGCAACTCAGGGCGGGGCGCTGAAGCTTTCTTT.

V is TRBV6-5 and J is TRBJ2-1, with D uncertain. The V and J ends lost 2 bases and 0 bases respectively, with 8 bases between them. The CDR3 is made up of 15 amino acids. Germline lookup yields CDR1 MNHEY and CDR2 SVGAGI. The CDR3 coding sequence is TGTGCCAGCAGTTACCGCGGCCCCTCCTACAATGAGCAGTTCTTC. Amino acid sequence: CASSYRGPSYNEQFF.

This clone was observed a handful of times. Other DNA variants within this sample encode the same CDR3. The chain couples TRBV11-3 to TRBJ2-5, with D perhaps TRBD1 (6 bases). The CDR3 length is 13 residues. The germline V gene has CDR1 SGHNT and CDR2 YENEEA. V was shortened by 1 base and J by 5 bases, with 8 bases between the two germline ends. The CDR3 spells CASSLGQEETQYF. In nucleotides, the CDR3 is TGTGCCAGCAGCTTAGGACAGGAGGAGACCCAGTACTTC.

This clone appeared a few times. The rearrangement links TRBV9 to TRBJ1-4; D not resolved. The germline V gene encodes CDR1 SGDLS and CDR2 YYNGEE. Between the trimmed V and J ends, which lost 0 bases and 12 bases, there was a span of 12 bases. The CDR3 is 13 amino acids. CDR3 amino acids: CASSVVDDGELFF. The CDR3 DNA reads TGTGCCAGCAGCGTAGTAGACGACGGGGAACTGTTTTTT.

The gene calls are TRBV27 and TRBJ1-5; D might be TRBD1 (5 bases). The germline CDR1 and CDR2 sequences are MNHEY and SMNVEV (reference sequence). V dropped 8 bases and J dropped 4 bases, with 9 bases sitting between them. There are 12 residues in the CDR3. For the CDR3, the DNA is TGTGCCAGCCGCGGGGCAAATCAGCCCCAGCATTTT. Its translation: CASRGANQPQHF.

This clone was recorded only once. The chain employs TRBV27 and TRBJ2-1, with a tentative D call TRBD2 (6 bases). CDR1 is MNHEY and CDR2 is SMNVEV in the germline V gene (reference sequence). The CDR3 has 15 residues. The V end lost 3 bases, the J end lost 2 bases, and 11 bases lay between the germline ends. The CDR3 loop reads CASSLEDYPYNEQFF. CDR3 DNA sequence: TGTGCCAGCAGTTTGGAGGACTACCCCTACAATGAGCAGTTCTTC.

The chain couples TRBV21-1 to TRBJ1-5. TRBV21-1 is shown as a pseudogene. The CDR3 contains 13 residues. The CDR3 spells CASRRGEVGPQHF. DNA for the CDR3: TGTGCCAGCAGGCGGGGGGAGGTAGGGCCCCAGCATTTT.

There are a few counts of this clone. V is TRBV7-9 and J is TRBJ1-2, with TRBD1 identical over 11 bases. This CDR3 spans 15 amino acids. The J segment lost 6 bases and the V segment lost 1 base, leaving 4 bases of the junction unmatched. CDR1 SEHNR and CDR2 FQNEAQ come from the germline V gene (reference sequence). For the CDR3, the DNA is TGTGCCAGCAGCTTAGGGACAGGGGGCGTCCATGGCTACACCTTC. It codes for CASSLGTGGVHGYTF.

The chain couples TRBV10-2 to TRBJ2-1; 7 bases match TRBD1. This CDR3 region has 15 residues. CDR1 is WSHSY and CDR2 is SAAADI in the germline V gene. The V gene end was trimmed by 2 bases and the J gene end by 10 bases; junction bases not matched to a gene: 11. The CDR3 nucleotides read TGCGCCAGCAGTGAGACAGGGGCTCTAGTCAGGGAGCAGTTCTTC. Its protein product is CASSETGALVREQFF.

The rearrangement links TRBV2 to TRBJ1-1; D is ambiguous. The CDR3 contains 14 residues. Trimming took off 3 bases at V and 0 bases at J, with 8 bases between the two ends. The germline V gene has CDR1 SNHLY and CDR2 FYNNEI. The CDR3 coding sequence is TGTGCCAGCAGTGAGAACATTATGAACACTGAAGCTTTCTTT. Translating gives CASSENIMNTEAFF.

The gene calls are TRBV9 and TRBJ2-3; D is unclear. V was trimmed by 3 bases and J by 3 bases, leaving 8 bases between them. The CDR3 covers 13 residues. Germline lookup yields CDR1 SGDLS and CDR2 YYNGEE. The CDR3 here is CASSAARTDTQYF. CDR3 sequence (DNA): TGTGCCAGCAGCGCAGCGAGAACAGATACGCAGTATTTT.

The chain joins TRBV9 to TRBJ2-7; D is perhaps TRBD1 (6 bases). Germline assignment: CDR1 SGDLS and CDR2 YYNGEE. The CDR3 is 15 amino acids. V shed 4 bases and J shed 6 bases, with 20 bases lying between them. CDR3 loop: CASSPRVGAQSEQYF. The DNA for the CDR3 is TGTGCCAGCAGCCCTCGGGTGGGGGCGCAGTCCGAGCAGTACTTC. The full variable domain, in which reference TRBV9 and TRBJ2-7 provide the parts outside the CDR3, is DSGVTQTPKHLITATGQRVTLRCSPRSGDLSVYWYQQSLDQGLQFLIQYYNGEERAKGNILERFSAQQFPDLHSELNLSSLELGDSALYFCASSPRVGAQSEQYFGPGTRLTVT.

The chain couples TRBV6-1 to TRBJ1-4; D is perhaps TRBD1 (5 bases). Trimming took off 0 bases at V and 0 bases at J, with 14 bases between the two ends. There are 18 residues in the CDR3. Per the germline V gene, CDR1 is MNHNS and CDR2 is SASEGT. The CDR3 here is CASSEARQAGPTNEKLFF. CDR3 nucleotides: TGTGCCAGCAGTGAAGCTAGGCAGGCAGGGCCAACTAATGAAAAACTGTTTTTT.

The chain carries TRBV5-1 and TRBJ1-5; D perhaps matches TRBD1 (5 bases). The CDR3 runs to 15 residues. V was trimmed by 1 base and J by 0 bases, leaving 8 bases between them. CDR1 and CDR2 (germline): SGHRS, YFSETQ. Written as DNA, the CDR3 is TGCGCCAGCAGCTTGTCGGGGGGTAGCAATCAGCCCCAGCATTTT. Its translation is CASSLSGGSNQPQHF.

This clone was observed once. This chain links TRBV5-6 with TRBJ1-5; 9 bases are a match to TRBD1. Germline assignment: CDR1 SGHDT and CDR2 YYEEEE. With 4 bases clipped from V and 6 bases from J, the junction kept 5 bases outside the gene matches. This CDR3 spans 14 amino acids. CDR3 residues: CASSRDRDVQPQHF. The CDR3 DNA reads as TGTGCCAGCAGCCGGGACAGGGATGTTCAGCCCCAGCATTTT.

The J gene is TRBJ2-3, the V gene TRBV10-2, with D perhaps TRBD2 (6 bases). Trimming left V 7 bases short and J 5 bases short, with 10 bases between. The CDR3 length is 12 residues. CDR1 is WSHSY and CDR2 is SAAADI in the germline V gene. DNA for the CDR3: TGCGCCAGCACGGGGGAACGAGATACGCAGTATTTT. It is translated as CASTGERDTQYF.